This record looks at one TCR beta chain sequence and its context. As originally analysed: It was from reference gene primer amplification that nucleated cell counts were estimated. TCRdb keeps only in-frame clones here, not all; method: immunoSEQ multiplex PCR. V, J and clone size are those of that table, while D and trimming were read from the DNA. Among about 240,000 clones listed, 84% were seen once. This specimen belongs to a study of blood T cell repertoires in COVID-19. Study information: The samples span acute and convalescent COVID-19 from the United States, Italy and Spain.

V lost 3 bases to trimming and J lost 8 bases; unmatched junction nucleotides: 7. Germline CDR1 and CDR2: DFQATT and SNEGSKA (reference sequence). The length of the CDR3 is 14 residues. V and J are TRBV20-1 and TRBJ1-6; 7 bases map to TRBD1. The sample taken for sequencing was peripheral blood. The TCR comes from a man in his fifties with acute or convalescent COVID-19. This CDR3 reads CSASWTGDDSPLHF. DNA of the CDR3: TGCAGTGCTAGTTGGACAGGAGACGATTCACCCCTCCACTTT.